Listed here are 11 T cell receptor beta chains from one sample, sequenced in a study. TCRdb analysed the 5' RACE reads with MiXCR anew, one entry per CDR3 protein. The top ten hold about 4.5% of the sample, which has roughly 45,000 distinct CDR3 sequences, 22% seen once. Treg sorting used a CD4+CD25+CD127-/low gate. Specimen: Tregs sorted from a lymph node. Every receptor here comes from a female donor with breast cancer.

This chain joins TRBV3-1 and TRBJ1-1; D not resolved. This CDR3 comprises 13 residues. CDR1 LGHDT and CDR2 YNNKEL come from the germline V gene (reference sequence). Between the trimmed V and J ends, which lost 1 base and 1 base, there was a span of 4 bases. The DNA of the CDR3 is TGTGCCAGCAGCCAAGTCCAGAACACTGAAGCTTTCTTT. Translated, it gives CASSQVQNTEAFF.

As regards this clonotype: A much larger clone is a single base away; this may be a read error. The chain joins TRBV25-1 to TRBJ2-5; D is ambiguous. This CDR3 has 13 amino acids. Germline lookup yields CDR1 MGHDK and CDR2 SYGVNS. The CDR3 nucleotides read TGTGCCAGCAGTGAAGGGTATACAGAGGCCCAGTACTTC. Protein sequence: CASSEGYTEAQYF.

This clonotype was picked up a small number of times. The chain is built from TRBV7-9 and TRBJ2-5; 7 positions match TRBD2. Germline CDR1 reads SEHNR; CDR2 reads FQNEAQ (reference sequence). Unmatched junction bases numbered 14, after V lost 5 bases and J lost 5 bases. The CDR3 runs 16 residues. Here the CDR3 DNA reads TGTGCCAGCAGCGCCCATACTCAGCGGGACTTGGAGACCCAGTACTTC. It yields the protein CASSAHTQRDLETQYF.

This clonotype was found many times. This chain uses TRBV6-1 with TRBJ2-5; 11 nucleotides line up with TRBD2. The germline gives CDR1 MNHNS, CDR2 SASEGT. After removal of 2 bases from V and 1 base from J, the junction contained 3 bases not matched to a gene. The CDR3 extends over 16 amino acids. The CDR3 sequence: CASSEWTSGSQETQYF. CDR3 coding DNA: TGTGCCAGCAGTGAATGGACTAGCGGGTCCCAAGAGACCCAGTACTTC.

This clonotype was detected only a few times. This chain links TRBV7-9 with TRBJ2-7; D possibly uses TRBD1 or TRBD2 (5 bases each). V was clipped by 1 base and J by 2 bases, with 12 bases between them. The V gene's germline CDR1 is SEHNR and CDR2 FQNEAQ (reference sequence). The length of the CDR3 is 15 residues. The CDR3 DNA is TGTGCCAGCAGCTTAGTTAGGGACGTGGCCTACGAGCAGTACTTC. It encodes CASSLVRDVAYEQYF.

This clonotype was found a few times. This rearrangement joins TRBV9 to TRBJ2-1, with TRBD1 identical over 9 bases. Germline CDR1 and CDR2: SGDLS and YYNGEE. There are 15 residues in the CDR3. Trimming at V came to 3 bases and at J to 5 bases, leaving 6 bases not matched to a gene. The CDR3 DNA reads TGTGCCAGCAGCGCGGGACAGGGAACGGACAATGAGCAGTTCTTC. Protein product: CASSAGQGTDNEQFF.

This clonotype was recorded many times. The chain is built from TRBV9 and TRBJ2-2; D is possibly TRBD1 (5 bases). The CDR3 contains 13 residues. Trimming left V 3 bases short and J 3 bases short, with 6 bases between. Per germline, CDR1 SGDLS and CDR2 YYNGEE. The CDR3 region is CASSGRDTGELFF. The CDR3 DNA sequence: TGTGCCAGCAGCGGCAGGGACACCGGGGAGCTGTTTTTT.

This clonotype was picked up a small number of times. The chain employs TRBV20-1 and TRBJ1-6; 7 bases are a match to TRBD1. V trimming: 0 bases; J trimming: 10 bases; junction bases outside the gene matches: 9. The CDR3 runs to 15 residues. CDR1 is DFQATT and CDR2 is SNEGSKA in the germline V gene (reference sequence). This CDR3 reads CSARDQDREYSPLHF. CDR3 DNA: TGCAGTGCTAGAGACCAAGACAGGGAATACTCACCCCTCCACTTT.

The chain has TRBV6-1 and TRBJ2-7; the match to TRBD2 covers 8 bases. The J segment lost 3 bases and the V segment lost 4 bases, leaving 5 bases of the junction unmatched. CDR1 and CDR2 from the germline V gene are MNHNS and SASEGT. This CDR3 has 14 residues. Written as DNA, the CDR3 is TGTGCCAGCAGTGCACTAGCGGAGCTCTACGAGCAGTACTTC. Residues: CASSALAELYEQYF.

With regard to this clonotype: An end of the junction differs from the germline gene, which may be a read error. V is TRBV12-3 or TRBV12-4 and J is TRBJ2-1; 7 bases fit TRBD2. The CDR3 has 17 amino acids. The CDR3 nucleotides read TGTGCCCGCAGCCCGGGGGGACTGGGAGCCTCCTACAATGAGCTGTTCTTC. Translated, it gives CARSPGGLGASYNELFF.

V gene TRBV12-5 combines with J gene TRBJ2-3; D gene unclear. The germline gives CDR1 LGHNT, CDR2 FRNRAP. With 7 bases removed from V and 0 bases from J, the gap between germline ends came to 11 bases. The length of the CDR3 is 14 residues. For the CDR3, the DNA is TGTGCTAGTGCCACGACCGTAAGCACAGATACGCAGTATTTT. Translating gives CASATTVSTDTQYF.